This T cell receptor beta chain was identified during a study of cytomegalovirus exposure and HLA in healthy donors. The donors were part of the roughly 120-subject validation cohort, which stood apart from the roughly 700-subject first cohort. Sequenced by immunoSEQ multiplex PCR; TCRdb stores in-frame clones only, minus some. This table has some 170,000 clones, around nine tenths appearing once. The sample was PBMCs. This receptor was identified in a man in his late teens or twenties in good health and CMV-seropositive.

CDR3 amino acids: CASSSLAGWGGADTQYF. DNA of the CDR3: TGTGCCAGCAGCTCCTTGGCCGGGTGGGGGGGTGCAGATACGCAGTATTTT. The chain uses TRBV7-2 and TRBJ2-3; the match to TRBD2 covers 7 bases. CDR1 SGHTA and CDR2 FQGNSA come from the germline V gene. The CDR3 length is 17 residues. The junction had 14 bases not matched to a gene; V was cut back by 4 bases and J by 4 bases.